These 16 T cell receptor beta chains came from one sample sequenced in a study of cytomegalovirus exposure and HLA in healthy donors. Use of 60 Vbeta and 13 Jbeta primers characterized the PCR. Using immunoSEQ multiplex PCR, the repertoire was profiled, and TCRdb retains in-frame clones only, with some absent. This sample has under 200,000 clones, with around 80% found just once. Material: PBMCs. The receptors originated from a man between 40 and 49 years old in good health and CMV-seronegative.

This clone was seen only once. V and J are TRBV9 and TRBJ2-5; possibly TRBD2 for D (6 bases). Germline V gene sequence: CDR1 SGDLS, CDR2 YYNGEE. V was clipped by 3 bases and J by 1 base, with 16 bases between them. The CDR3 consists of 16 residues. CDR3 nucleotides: TGTGCCAGCAGCGCCTCAGGCAGAGCGGGCCAAGAGACCCAGTACTTC. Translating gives CASSASGRAGQETQYF.

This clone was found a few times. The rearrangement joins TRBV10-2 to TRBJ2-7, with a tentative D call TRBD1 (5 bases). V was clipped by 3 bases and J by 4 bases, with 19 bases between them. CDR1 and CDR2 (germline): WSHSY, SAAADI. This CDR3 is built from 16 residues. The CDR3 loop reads CASSDPDWTRTYEQYF. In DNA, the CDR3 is TGCGCCAGCAGTGACCCCGATTGGACACGAACTTACGAGCAGTACTTC.

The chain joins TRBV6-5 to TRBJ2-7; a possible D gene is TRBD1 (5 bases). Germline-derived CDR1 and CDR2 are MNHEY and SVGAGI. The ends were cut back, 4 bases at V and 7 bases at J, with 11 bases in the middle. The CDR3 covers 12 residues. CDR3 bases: TGTGCCAGCAGTTCATCGTCAGGGGAGCAGTACTTC. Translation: CASSSSSGEQYF.

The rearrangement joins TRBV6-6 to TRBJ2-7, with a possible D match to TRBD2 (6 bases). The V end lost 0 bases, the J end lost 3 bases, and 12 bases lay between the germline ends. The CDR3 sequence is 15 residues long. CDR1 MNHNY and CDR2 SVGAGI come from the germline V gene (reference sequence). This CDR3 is CASSYSSGNYYEQYF. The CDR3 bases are TGTGCCAGCAGTTACTCTAGCGGAAACTACTACGAGCAGTACTTC.

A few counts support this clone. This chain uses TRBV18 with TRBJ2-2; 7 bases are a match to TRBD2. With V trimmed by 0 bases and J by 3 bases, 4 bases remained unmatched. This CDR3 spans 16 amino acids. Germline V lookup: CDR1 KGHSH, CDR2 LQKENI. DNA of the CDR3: TGTGCCAGCTCACCACCGCCGGGAGGACACACCGGGGAGCTGTTTTTT. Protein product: CASSPPPGGHTGELFF.

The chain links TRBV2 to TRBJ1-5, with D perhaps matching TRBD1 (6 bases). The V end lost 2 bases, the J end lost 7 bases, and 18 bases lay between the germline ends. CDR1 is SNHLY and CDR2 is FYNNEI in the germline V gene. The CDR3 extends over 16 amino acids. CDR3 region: CASSELGPGVGQPQHF. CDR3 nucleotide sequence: TGTGCCAGCAGTGAATTAGGGCCAGGGGTGGGACAGCCCCAGCATTTT.

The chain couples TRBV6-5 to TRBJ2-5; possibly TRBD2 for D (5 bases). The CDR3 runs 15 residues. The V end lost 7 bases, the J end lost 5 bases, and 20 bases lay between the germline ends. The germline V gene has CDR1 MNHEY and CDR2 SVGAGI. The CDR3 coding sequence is TGTGCCAGCACCAGAAAGAATGCCCCGGGGGAGACCCAGTACTTC. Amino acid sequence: CASTRKNAPGETQYF.

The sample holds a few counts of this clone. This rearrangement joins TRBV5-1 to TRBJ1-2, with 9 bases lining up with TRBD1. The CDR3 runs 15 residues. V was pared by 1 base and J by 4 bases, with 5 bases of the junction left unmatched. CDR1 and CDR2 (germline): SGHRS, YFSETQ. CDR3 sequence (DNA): TGCGCCAGCAGCTTGAGGACAGGGGAGGGCTATGGCTACACCTTC. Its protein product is CASSLRTGEGYGYTF.

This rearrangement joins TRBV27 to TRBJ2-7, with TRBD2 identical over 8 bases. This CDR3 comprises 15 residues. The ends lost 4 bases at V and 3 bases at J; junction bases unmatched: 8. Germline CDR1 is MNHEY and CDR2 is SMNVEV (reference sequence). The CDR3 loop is CASSSPTSGGYEQYF. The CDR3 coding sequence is TGTGCCAGCAGTTCTCCTACTAGCGGTGGCTACGAGCAGTACTTC.

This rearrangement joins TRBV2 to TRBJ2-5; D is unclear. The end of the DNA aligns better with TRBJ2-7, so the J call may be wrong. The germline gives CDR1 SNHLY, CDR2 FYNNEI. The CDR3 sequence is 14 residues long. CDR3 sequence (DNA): TGTGCCAGCAGTGAAGGCGGATTGAGCTACGAGCAGTACTTC. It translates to CASSEGGLSYEQYF.

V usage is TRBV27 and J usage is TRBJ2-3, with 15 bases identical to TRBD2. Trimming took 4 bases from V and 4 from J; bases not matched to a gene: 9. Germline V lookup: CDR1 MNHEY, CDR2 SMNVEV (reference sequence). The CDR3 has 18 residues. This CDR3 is CASSSRVGTSGRSDTQYF. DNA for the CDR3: TGTGCCAGCAGTTCGCGCGTCGGGACTAGCGGGAGGTCAGATACGCAGTATTTT.

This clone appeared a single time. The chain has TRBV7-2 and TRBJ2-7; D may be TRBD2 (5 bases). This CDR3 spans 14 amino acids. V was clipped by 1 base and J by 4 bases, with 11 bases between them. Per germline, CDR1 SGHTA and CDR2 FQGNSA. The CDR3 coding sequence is TGTGCCAGCAGCTTAGGGGGAGTTTCGTACGAGCAGTACTTC. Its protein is CASSLGGVSYEQYF.

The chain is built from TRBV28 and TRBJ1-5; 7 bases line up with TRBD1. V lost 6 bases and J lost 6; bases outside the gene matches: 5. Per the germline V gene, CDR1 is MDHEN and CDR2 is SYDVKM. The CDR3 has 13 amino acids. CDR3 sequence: CASRIQGFQPQHF. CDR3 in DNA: TGTGCCAGCAGAATACAGGGGTTTCAGCCCCAGCATTTT.

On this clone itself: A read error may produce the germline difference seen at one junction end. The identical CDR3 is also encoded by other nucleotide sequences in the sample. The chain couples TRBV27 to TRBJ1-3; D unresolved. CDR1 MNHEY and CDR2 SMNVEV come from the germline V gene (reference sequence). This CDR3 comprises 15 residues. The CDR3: CASSPSLSAGNTIYF. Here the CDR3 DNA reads TGCGCCAGCAGTCCATCCTTAAGCGCTGGAAACACCATATATTTT.

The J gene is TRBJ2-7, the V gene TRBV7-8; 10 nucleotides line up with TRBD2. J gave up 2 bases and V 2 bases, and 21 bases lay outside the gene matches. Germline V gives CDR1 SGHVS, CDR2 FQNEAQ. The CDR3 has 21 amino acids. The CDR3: CASSLRVGSSGSTMRPYEQYF. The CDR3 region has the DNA TGTGCCAGCAGCTTAAGAGTAGGGTCTAGCGGGAGCACTATGCGTCCCTACGAGCAGTACTTC.

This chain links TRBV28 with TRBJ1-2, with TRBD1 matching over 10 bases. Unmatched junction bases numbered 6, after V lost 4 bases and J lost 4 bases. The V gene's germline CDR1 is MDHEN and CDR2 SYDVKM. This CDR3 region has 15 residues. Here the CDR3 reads CASSSGQGIFYGYTF. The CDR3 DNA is TGTGCCAGCAGTTCGGGACAGGGGATTTTCTATGGCTACACCTTC.